The 4 T cell receptor beta chains in this list originate from one sample, sequenced in a study of cytomegalovirus exposure and HLA in healthy donors. Primers for the PCR totalled 60 Vbeta and 13 Jbeta. Assay used: immunoSEQ multiplex PCR; TCRdb lists only in-frame clones, some missing. The sample shows approximately 79,000 clones, 60% to 85% of them seen only once. The sample consisted of PBMCs. The receptors were sampled from a boy aged 10-17 years in good health and CMV-seronegative.

The chain joins TRBV6-5 to TRBJ2-3, with TRBD2 identical over 12 bases. This CDR3 has 14 residues. V gave up 8 bases and J gave up 5 bases; unmatched junction bases: 5. Germline CDR1 MNHEY, CDR2 SVGAGI. This CDR3 is CASALAGGGDTQYF. The CDR3 DNA reads TGTGCCAGCGCACTAGCGGGAGGTGGAGATACGCAGTATTTT.

The rearrangement links TRBV11-2 to TRBJ1-2; the D gene is possibly TRBD1 (5 bases). V lost 1 base to trimming and J lost 7 bases, with 19 bases between them. This CDR3 has 16 residues. The germline V gene encodes CDR1 SGHAT and CDR2 FQNNGV. CDR3 DNA sequence: TGTGCCAGCAGCTTAGTGGACGACGGGGGGGGAGGTGGCTACACCTTC. This encodes CASSLVDDGGGGGYTF.

The chain carries TRBV28 and TRBJ2-7, with 9 positions matching TRBD2. CDR3 length equals 14 residues. The germline CDR1 and CDR2 sequences are MDHEN and SYDVKM. The V and J ends lost 3 bases and 3 bases, in that order; junction bases with no gene match: 3. CDR3 residues: CASSFLAGFYEQYF. CDR3 nucleotides: TGTGCCAGCAGTTTCCTAGCGGGGTTCTACGAGCAGTACTTC.

The chain recombines TRBV19 with TRBJ2-5; 9 bases map to TRBD1. CDR1 is LNHDA and CDR2 is SQIVND in the germline V gene (reference sequence). This CDR3 contains 14 residues. With V trimmed by 6 bases and J by 5 bases, 7 bases remained unmatched. The chain's CDR3 is CASRLQGAGETQYF. CDR3 nucleotide sequence: TGTGCCAGTAGGCTACAGGGGGCAGGGGAGACCCAGTACTTC.